These T cell receptor beta chains were read from a single sample in a study of spatial heterogeneity in lung cancer. TCRdb re-derived calls from the 5' RACE reads in MiXCR, one entry per CDR3 protein. The sample carries roughly 5,000 distinct CDR3 sequences, roughly 28% recorded once. The sample here was lung tumor tissue, taken at surgery. All receptors derive from a male donor with early-stage non-small cell lung cancer. Both conserved end residues are part of each CDR3. D genes are given only for firm matches. Clone size is shown for a subset of rows, as once, few, many or a class of expanded clone.

clone_size: NA
d_call: TRBD1
v_call: TRBV12-5
j_call: TRBJ2-5
cdr3_aa: CASGPGQGQETQYF
cdr3_nt: TGTGCTAGTGGACCAGGACAGGGGCAAGAGACCCAGTACTTC

clone_size: once
d_call: NA
v_call: TRBV20-1
j_call: TRBJ1-2
cdr3_aa: CSVRDPRTVSYGYTF
cdr3_nt: TGCAGTGTTAGAGATCCGAGGACAGTGAGCTATGGCTACACCTTC

clone_size: once
d_call: TRBD1
v_call: TRBV19
j_call: TRBJ1-3
cdr3_aa: CASSSGTAYGNTIYF
cdr3_nt: TGTGCCAGTAGTAGCGGGACAGCCTATGGAAACACCATATATTTT

clone_size: few
d_call: NA
v_call: TRBV4-3
j_call: TRBJ2-5
cdr3_aa: CASSQDRTGRYQETQYF
cdr3_nt: TGCGCCAGCAGCCAAGATAGGACGGGAAGGTACCAAGAGACCCAGTACTTC

clone_size: medium-sized
d_call: NA
v_call: TRBV12-3/TRBV12-4
j_call: TRBJ1-5
cdr3_aa: CASSPQSQPQHF
cdr3_nt: TGTGCCAGCAGTCCGCAGAGTCAGCCCCAGCATTTT

clone_size: many
d_call: NA
v_call: TRBV5-3
j_call: TRBJ1-5
cdr3_aa: CARSLGDQPQHF
cdr3_nt: TGTGCCAGAAGCTTAGGGGATCAGCCCCAGCATTTT

clone_size: NA
d_call: TRBD1
v_call: TRBV19
j_call: TRBJ2-7
cdr3_aa: CASSIAPGQGTHEQYF
cdr3_nt: TGTGCCAGTAGTATAGCCCCGGGACAGGGGACCCACGAGCAGTACTTC

clone_size: once
d_call: NA
v_call: TRBV6-6
j_call: TRBJ1-5
cdr3_aa: CARLLGGDQPQHF
cdr3_nt: TGTGCCAGGCTTCTGGGGGGCGATCAGCCCCAGCATTTT

clone_size: medium-sized
d_call: TRBD2
v_call: TRBV29-1
j_call: TRBJ2-5
cdr3_aa: CSVERGGRETQYF
cdr3_nt: TGCAGCGTTGAGCGGGGGGGCAGGGAGACCCAGTACTTC

clone_size: NA
d_call: TRBD1
v_call: TRBV5-1
j_call: TRBJ2-7
cdr3_aa: CASSMDRTYEQYF
cdr3_nt: TGCGCCAGCAGCATGGACAGGACCTACGAGCAGTACTTC

clone_size: once
d_call: NA
v_call: TRBV7-2
j_call: TRBJ2-2
cdr3_aa: CASSSAPGGTGELFF
cdr3_nt: TGTGCCAGCAGCTCGGCCCCAGGCGGCACCGGGGAGCTGTTTTTT

clone_size: NA
d_call: NA
v_call: TRBV2
j_call: TRBJ2-2
cdr3_aa: CASGGGPSTGELFF
cdr3_nt: TGTGCCAGCGGTGGGGGCCCGAGCACCGGGGAGCTGTTTTTT

clone_size: medium-sized
d_call: NA
v_call: TRBV5-1
j_call: TRBJ2-5
cdr3_aa: CASSLGTGRETQYF
cdr3_nt: TGCGCCAGCAGCTTGGGTACCGGTCGAGAGACCCAGTACTTC